This TCR beta chain emerged from a study of identical twins. This clonotype showed up just a few times. As yet, its antigen is unknown. Study results and limitations: Excess low generation probability was seen in twin-shared out-of-frame alpha sequences. There was more out-of-frame TCR alpha sharing in monozygotic twins than models estimated.

Germline V gives CDR1 SQVTM, CDR2 ANQGSEA. The CDR3 covers 14 residues. V was cut by 1 base and J by 5 bases, with 14 bases left in between. Using its own MiXCR run on the 5' RACE reads, TCRdb lists one record per CDR3 protein. The data contain 400,000 to 500,000 distinct CDR3 sequences, approximately 18% of them singletons. This TCR was sampled from a man aged 50 to 60 in good health. The chain links TRBV29-1 to TRBJ1-2; a possible D gene is TRBD1 (6 bases). The sequenced sample consisted of naive T cells sorted from blood. CDR3: CSVEGSGDFYGYTF. In nucleotides, the CDR3 is TGCAGCGTTGAAGGTTCAGGGGATTTTTATGGCTACACCTTC.